The rows below give T cell receptor beta chains drawn from one sample of a study of shared clonotypes between healthy human individuals. TCRdb keeps only in-frame clones here, not all; method: immunoSEQ multiplex PCR. This repertoire shows about 600,000 clones, roughly 98% found once; its top ten account for 0.3%. The sample taken for sequencing was naive CD8+ T cells sorted from blood. These receptor sequences come from a man younger than 45 in good health. Both conserved end residues are trimmed from each CDR3. Fields, in order: D gene, V gene, J gene, CDR3 protein. A D gene is named only where the DNA matches it firmly.

d_call: .; v_call: TRBV10-1; j_call: TRBJ1-1; cdr3_aa: ASSESIEGIEAF
d_call: TRBD1; v_call: TRBV5-5; j_call: TRBJ2-7; cdr3_aa: ASTRSYRDRIYEQY
d_call: .; v_call: TRBV29-1; j_call: TRBJ2-2; cdr3_aa: SVFAPGSGELF
d_call: .; v_call: TRBV4-2; j_call: TRBJ2-1; cdr3_aa: ASSADSYNEQF
d_call: .; v_call: TRBV13; j_call: TRBJ2-5; cdr3_aa: ASSLGAEETQY
d_call: .; v_call: TRBV7-6; j_call: TRBJ2-1; cdr3_aa: ASSLRDYNEQF
d_call: .; v_call: TRBV7-9; j_call: TRBJ2-7; cdr3_aa: ASSPVSSPYEQY
d_call: TRBD2; v_call: TRBV9; j_call: TRBJ2-1; cdr3_aa: ASSANLAGGNEQF
d_call: TRBD1; v_call: TRBV19; j_call: TRBJ2-5; cdr3_aa: ASSITGDGETQY
d_call: TRBD2; v_call: TRBV27; j_call: TRBJ2-1; cdr3_aa: ASSFPAGASTEQF
d_call: .; v_call: TRBV27; j_call: TRBJ2-7; cdr3_aa: ASSLSPTSEQY
d_call: .; v_call: TRBV5-1; j_call: TRBJ2-2; cdr3_aa: ASSSLGGANTGELF
d_call: .; v_call: TRBV7-9; j_call: TRBJ2-7; cdr3_aa: ASSLVASAYYEQY
d_call: TRBD1; v_call: TRBV11-2; j_call: TRBJ1-2; cdr3_aa: ASSQTGGAFGYT
d_call: TRBD1; v_call: TRBV5-1; j_call: TRBJ2-7; cdr3_aa: ASFPDRRSYEQY
d_call: TRBD2; v_call: TRBV9; j_call: TRBJ2-3; cdr3_aa: ASSVGHGLAGSSTDTQY
d_call: .; v_call: TRBV5-1; j_call: TRBJ2-3; cdr3_aa: ASSLDQEWGGTDTQY
d_call: .; v_call: TRBV10-3; j_call: TRBJ2-1; cdr3_aa: AITWGSYNEQF
d_call: .; v_call: TRBV11-2; j_call: TRBJ1-5; cdr3_aa: ASSEVNQPQH
d_call: TRBD2; v_call: TRBV28; j_call: TRBJ2-7; cdr3_aa: ASSFISGYTYEQY
d_call: .; v_call: TRBV25-1; j_call: TRBJ1-1; cdr3_aa: ASSVDGGGAEAF
d_call: TRBD1; v_call: TRBV7-6; j_call: TRBJ2-6; cdr3_aa: ASSAPGQYSGANVLT
d_call: .; v_call: TRBV7-6; j_call: TRBJ2-3; cdr3_aa: ASSPWGSQPNTDTQY
d_call: .; v_call: TRBV11-2; j_call: TRBJ2-1; cdr3_aa: ASSLRHNEQF
d_call: TRBD2; v_call: TRBV28; j_call: TRBJ2-1; cdr3_aa: ASSAGTSSYNEQF
d_call: .; v_call: TRBV5-5; j_call: TRBJ2-1; cdr3_aa: ASSLGNEQF
d_call: .; v_call: TRBV28; j_call: TRBJ2-7; cdr3_aa: ASSYSDLSSYEQY
d_call: TRBD2; v_call: TRBV2; j_call: TRBJ2-7; cdr3_aa: ASRPGGYEQY
d_call: TRBD2; v_call: TRBV6-6; j_call: TRBJ2-2; cdr3_aa: ASGLAGGANTGELF
d_call: TRBD2; v_call: TRBV2; j_call: TRBJ2-3; cdr3_aa: ASSEMASGSTDTQY
d_call: TRBD1; v_call: TRBV7-9; j_call: TRBJ1-2; cdr3_aa: ASGYVPGGDRDYGYT
d_call: .; v_call: TRBV27; j_call: TRBJ2-3; cdr3_aa: ASSPDTRSIADTQY
d_call: .; v_call: TRBV9; j_call: TRBJ1-2; cdr3_aa: ASSVATRGPYGYT
d_call: .; v_call: TRBV9; j_call: TRBJ1-1; cdr3_aa: ASSPFDRNTEAF
d_call: TRBD1; v_call: TRBV28; j_call: TRBJ1-1; cdr3_aa: ASSLLAGGTLGTEAF
d_call: TRBD2; v_call: TRBV7-9; j_call: TRBJ2-1; cdr3_aa: ASSLGTSGGDEQF
d_call: TRBD1; v_call: TRBV27; j_call: TRBJ1-2; cdr3_aa: ASFGTEISNYGYT
d_call: TRBD2; v_call: TRBV9; j_call: TRBJ2-1; cdr3_aa: ASSGLAGVRYNEQF
d_call: TRBD2; v_call: TRBV10-2; j_call: TRBJ2-5; cdr3_aa: ASSFDSGKETQY
d_call: .; v_call: TRBV11-2; j_call: TRBJ1-1; cdr3_aa: ASSLTMGTEAF
d_call: .; v_call: TRBV7-8; j_call: TRBJ2-7; cdr3_aa: ASSLEDRSSYEQY
d_call: .; v_call: TRBV7-3; j_call: TRBJ2-1; cdr3_aa: ASSLPDGSSYNEQF
d_call: .; v_call: TRBV5-1; j_call: TRBJ1-1; cdr3_aa: ASTQNGGRFDTEAF
d_call: TRBD2; v_call: TRBV27; j_call: TRBJ2-5; cdr3_aa: ASRRTGLAGEETQY
d_call: .; v_call: TRBV6-5; j_call: TRBJ2-2; cdr3_aa: ASSSGSGELF
d_call: .; v_call: TRBV5-1; j_call: TRBJ2-4; cdr3_aa: ASSHGGGAIRNIQY
d_call: .; v_call: TRBV7-6; j_call: TRBJ2-7; cdr3_aa: ASSPRENSYEQY
d_call: TRBD1; v_call: TRBV5-1; j_call: TRBJ2-6; cdr3_aa: ASSEQGVVSSGANVLT
d_call: TRBD1; v_call: TRBV5-1; j_call: TRBJ2-7; cdr3_aa: ASSLGTGHYEQY
d_call: .; v_call: TRBV5-4; j_call: TRBJ2-1; cdr3_aa: ASSQASSNEQF
d_call: .; v_call: TRBV2; j_call: TRBJ2-3; cdr3_aa: ASSDPAGTHETDTQY